This T cell receptor beta chain was found in a study of blood T cells in healthy people across ages. Study-level points and caveats: The long-lived group displayed more naive CD4+ cells, plus higher diversity, than the aged donors did.

On this clonotype: Antigen unknown.

This CDR3 has 16 residues. V shed 0 bases and J shed 4 bases, with 13 bases lying between them. Then a second PCR, running roughly 7 to 11 cycles, was carried out with a sample-barcoded 5' primer and a J-beta primer mix. One entry per CDR3 protein results from TCRdb running MiXCR on the 5' RACE reads. The sample consists of more than 1.4 million distinct CDR3 sequences, roughly 40% of them appearing once. Sequenced material: blood. The chain is built from TRBV12-3 or TRBV12-4 and TRBJ1-5; unclear D gene. This TCR was sampled from a woman under 30 in good health. The CDR3 DNA sequence: TGTGCCAGCAGTTTAGCAGGAAGGGCTGTTAATCAGCCCCAGCATTTT. Amino acid sequence: CASSLAGRAVNQPQHF.